This T cell receptor (beta chain) was captured in a study of monozygotic twins with cystic fibrosis. A word on this clone: Its specificity is not known.

Broader study findings: In 13 of 16 pairs, V gene usage was closest to the co-twin's. Monozygotic CF twin pairs shared significantly more nucleotide-identical clonotypes than unrelated CF individuals did.

Clones were sequenced by immunoSEQ multiplex PCR, and TCRdb holds only the in-frame ones, with some missing. This table holds roughly 29,000 clones, around four fifths found once. Germline-derived CDR1 and CDR2 are SGHVT and SQSDAQ. V lost 3 bases and J lost 8, with 20 bases in between. CDR3 size: 15 residues. The sequence derives from a girl between 2 and 10 years old with cystic fibrosis. V usage is TRBV7-4 and J usage is TRBJ2-7; TRBD1 is a possible D gene (7 bases). What was sequenced was blood. The CDR3 DNA is TGTGCCAGCAGCTTCGTGCGGGACAGCCTCTTCCAGCAGTACTTC. It codes for CASSFVRDSLFQQYF.